Below are 13 T cell receptor beta chains sequenced from a single sample in a study of T-cell reconstitution after alpha-beta-depleted transplantation in children. It was with unique molecular identifiers that the TCRbeta library was prepared. Using its own MiXCR run on the PCR reads, TCRdb lists one record per CDR3 protein. In the table there are 120,000 or so distinct CDR3 sequences, 9% to 12% of which are singletons. The material sequenced was PBMCs from the stem cell graft donor, taken from the stem cell graft. Receptors were obtained from a human donor who donated a stem cell graft to a child with acute lymphoblastic leukemia.

This clonotype has at least ten counts. The CDR3 coding sequence is TGTGCCAGCAGCTCTATTAGGGGGGGGGCAGGGTACGAGCAGTACTTC. It encodes CASSSIRGGAGYEQYF. The chain uses TRBV7-2 and TRBJ2-7; tentative D call: TRBD2 (7 bases). In germline, CDR1 is SGHTA, CDR2 FQGNSA. The CDR3 consists of 16 residues. V lost 4 bases and J 4 bases, leaving 20 bases between the germline ends.

In this sample, this clonotype turned up many times. The gene calls are TRBV20-1 and TRBJ2-5; D remains unclear. The CDR3 sequence is 12 residues long. CDR1 and CDR2 (germline): DFQATT, SNEGSKA (reference sequence). V lost 0 bases to trimming and J lost 4 bases, with 6 bases between them. This CDR3 reads CSAREPGETQYF. The CDR3 DNA is TGCAGTGCTAGAGAGCCGGGAGAGACCCAGTACTTC.

This clonotype appeared many times. The chain recombines TRBV2 with TRBJ1-5; no clear D gene. Germline V gene sequence: CDR1 SNHLY, CDR2 FYNNEI. With 7 bases removed from V and 5 bases from J, the gap between germline ends came to 15 bases. The CDR3 has 14 residues. The CDR3 DNA reads TGTGCCAGCAAAAGGAAAGATGATCATCAGCCCCAGCATTTT. This gives the protein CASKRKDDHQPQHF.

This clonotype was recorded at least ten times. This chain uses TRBV10-3 with TRBJ2-5, with TRBD2 identical over 11 bases. Germline-derived CDR1 and CDR2 are ENHRY and SYGVKD. This CDR3 region has 15 residues. Losses at the gene ends were 4 bases for V and 1 base for J; bases not matched to a gene: 2. The CDR3 nucleotides read TGTGCCATCAGTGGGGGACTAGCGGTCCAAGAGACCCAGTACTTC. It encodes CAISGGLAVQETQYF.

This clonotype was recorded many times. In DNA form, the CDR3 reads TGTGCCAGCACCCGGGACTCCCAAGAGACCCAGTACTTC. Its protein product is CASTRDSQETQYF. The chain couples TRBV6-2 or TRBV6-3 to TRBJ2-5, with D possibly being TRBD2 (6 bases). CDR1 is MNHEY, CDR2 SVGEGT, per germline. This CDR3 is built from 13 residues. V lost 7 bases to trimming and J lost 1 base, with 10 bases between them.

The V and J genes are TRBV6-4 and TRBJ2-2; TRBD1 aligns across 8 bases. The V segment lost 3 bases and the J segment 5 bases; nucleotides outside the gene matches: 2. The CDR3 extends over 14 amino acids. Germline V gene data show CDR1 as MRHNA and CDR2 as SNTAGT. The CDR3 loop is CASSEQGETGELFF. In nucleotides, the CDR3 is TGTGCCAGCAGTGAACAGGGGGAAACCGGGGAGCTGTTTTTT.

This clonotype showed up many times. V is TRBV5-1 and J is TRBJ2-7; 8 bases are a match to TRBD1. The J segment lost 1 base and the V segment lost 1 base, leaving 4 bases of the junction unmatched. Per the germline V gene, CDR1 is SGHRS and CDR2 is YFSETQ. The CDR3 has 15 amino acids. CDR3 DNA sequence: TGCGCCAGCAGCTTGCCCGGACAGGGATCCTACGAGCAGTACTTC. Protein: CASSLPGQGSYEQYF. Together with reference TRBV5-1 and TRBJ2-7, the CDR3 gives the full variable domain: KAGVTQTPRYLIKTRGQQVTLSCSPISGHRSVSWYQQTPGQGLQFLFEYFSETQRNKGNFPGRFSGRQFSNSRSEMNVSTLELGDSALYLCASSLPGQGSYEQYFGPGTRLTVT.

This clonotype was seen repeatedly, ten times or more. This chain connects TRBV20-1 to TRBJ2-2, with 9 bases fitting TRBD1. There are 14 residues in the CDR3. The V segment lost 5 bases and the J segment 6 bases; nucleotides outside the gene matches: 7. Germline assignment: CDR1 DFQATT and CDR2 SNEGSKA (reference sequence). This chain's CDR3 is CSAVTGGAAGELFF. CDR3 nucleotides: TGCAGTGCTGTCACAGGGGGCGCCGCCGGGGAGCTGTTTTTT.

This clonotype was seen repeatedly, ten times or more. A junction end diverges from the germline sequence, so it may reflect a read error. This chain uses TRBV12-5 with TRBJ2-1; 8 bases are shared with TRBD2. CDR3 length: 16 amino acids. Germline assignment: CDR1 LGHNT and CDR2 FRNRAP. The CDR3 DNA reads as TGTGCTAGTGGTTTGGGCCTCGGGGGGGGGCCTAATGGGCAGTTCTTC. It codes for CASGLGLGGGPNGQFF.

This clonotype was seen at least ten times. This chain links TRBV7-9 with TRBJ1-1; TRBD1 matches at 11 bases. V was clipped by 5 bases and J by 10 bases; unmatched bases: 9. The CDR3 consists of 14 residues. CDR1 is SEHNR, CDR2 FQNEAQ, per germline (reference sequence). The CDR3 protein is CASSPGTGGFGAFF. The CDR3 nucleotides are TGTGCCAGCAGCCCAGGGACAGGGGGATTTGGAGCTTTCTTT.

This clonotype was observed at least ten times. The V gene is TRBV20-1, the J gene TRBJ2-7, with 8 bases aligning to TRBD1. J gave up 3 bases and V 5 bases, and 9 bases lay outside the gene matches. Germline-derived CDR1 and CDR2 are DFQATT and SNEGSKA (reference sequence). CDR3 length: 14 amino acids. The CDR3 DNA is TGCAGTGCTCCGGCCGGGACAGGCCACTACGAGCAGTACTTC. Translated, it gives CSAPAGTGHYEQYF.

At least ten counts were recorded for this clonotype. V gene TRBV4-1 combines with J gene TRBJ1-1, with 10 bases identical to TRBD1. V dropped 4 bases and J dropped 4; count of bases not matched to a gene: 9. The CDR3 spans 16 residues. Germline V gives CDR1 MGHRA, CDR2 YSYEKL. The CDR3 DNA reads TGCGCCAGCAGCCGAACCGGGACAGGGGCAAGCACTGAAGCTTTCTTT. It codes for CASSRTGTGASTEAFF.

This chain links TRBV5-1 with TRBJ2-6, with 9 nucleotides matching TRBD1. This CDR3 spans 17 amino acids. Germline V gene data show CDR1 as SGHRS and CDR2 as YFSETQ. The ends lost 5 bases at V and 0 bases at J; junction bases unmatched: 6. The DNA for the CDR3 is TGCGCCAGCAGGCGAGGGACAGGGTCCTCTGGGGCCAACGTCCTGACTTTC. Its protein is CASRRGTGSSGANVLTF.